These 24 T cell receptor beta chains share one sample of origin, sequenced in a study of chemoradiotherapy in HPV16-positive cancers. Sequenced by immunoSEQ multiplex PCR; TCRdb stores in-frame clones only, minus some. The data hold 9,500 to 15,000 clones, with roughly nine tenths observed a single time. Sequencing was performed on blood, taken from a patient who underwent chemoradiotherapy. Receptor source: a human donor with HPV-associated anogenital cancer.

The rearrangement links TRBV7-8 to TRBJ2-7; 8 positions match TRBD1. CDR1 is SGHVS and CDR2 is FQNEAQ in the germline V gene. CDR3 length equals 14 residues. Trimming took 4 bases from V and 7 from J; bases not matched to a gene: 9. This chain's CDR3 is CASSWKRTGSEQYF. CDR3 coding DNA: TGTGCCAGCAGCTGGAAACGGACAGGGAGTGAGCAGTACTTC.

The rearrangement joins TRBV28 to TRBJ1-1, with 8 positions matching TRBD1. Germline V lookup: CDR1 MDHEN, CDR2 SYDVKM. V shed 6 bases and J 5 bases; nucleotides not matched to a gene: 11. This CDR3 spans 15 amino acids. CDR3 loop: CASRPKQGGWTEAFF. For the CDR3, the DNA is TGTGCCAGCAGACCCAAACAGGGGGGTTGGACTGAAGCTTTCTTT.

The chain recombines TRBV12-5 with TRBJ1-5, with D maybe TRBD1 (6 bases). V was clipped by 10 bases and J by 0 bases, with 19 bases between them. CDR3 length: 16 amino acids. From germline, CDR1 is LGHNT and CDR2 FRNRAP. The CDR3 is CATPPGTYYSNQPQHF. The CDR3 bases are TGTGCTACTCCCCCCGGGACATACTATAGCAATCAGCCCCAGCATTTT.

The chain carries TRBV19 and TRBJ1-5; the D is unclear. The V gene's germline CDR1 is LNHDA and CDR2 SQIVND (reference sequence). Trimming took 4 bases from V and 7 from J, leaving 17 bases between them. CDR3 length: 15 amino acids. The CDR3 nucleotides read TGTGCCAGTAGTACCCTCTCAAGGGAACGCCAGCCCCAGCATTTT. Translation gives CASSTLSRERQPQHF.

The chain is built from TRBV10-3 and TRBJ2-3, with D possibly TRBD2 on 5 matching bases. The CDR3 loop spans 14 amino acids. The germline V and J ends were trimmed by 0 bases and 3 bases, with 7 bases remaining between them. CDR1 ENHRY and CDR2 SYGVKD come from the germline V gene. The CDR3 sequence: CAISESTGTDTQYF. The CDR3 DNA reads as TGTGCCATCAGTGAGTCGACGGGGACAGATACGCAGTATTTT.

The V call is TRBV7-2, the J call TRBJ2-7; TRBD1 agrees at 8 bases. In germline, CDR1 is SGHTA, CDR2 FQGNSA. Trimming cost V 4 bases and J 4 bases; bases outside gene matches: 6. This CDR3 has 14 amino acids. CDR3 nucleotides: TGTGCCAGCAGCTCCCCAGGGGGCGGATACGAGCAGTACTTC. This codes for CASSSPGGGYEQYF.

The DNA for the CDR3 is TGTGCCAGCAGCTTAGTGGGGGGCGATGAGCAGTTCTTC. It yields the protein CASSLVGGDEQFF. The chain has TRBV7-9 and TRBJ2-1; the D gene could be TRBD1 or TRBD2 (6 bases each). Germline loops: CDR1 SEHNR, CDR2 FQNEAQ (reference sequence). Trimming removed 1 base at V and 8 bases at J, with 9 bases between. CDR3 length: 13 residues.

The chain combines TRBV29-1 with TRBJ2-7; 9 bases match TRBD1. Per germline, CDR1 SQVTM and CDR2 ANQGSEA. The J segment lost 3 bases and the V segment lost 3 bases, leaving 12 bases of the junction unmatched. This CDR3 contains 16 residues. The DNA of the CDR3 is TGCAGCGTTGAGATACCGGGACAGGGAATTCTCTACGAGCAGTACTTC. Residues: CSVEIPGQGILYEQYF.

The chain is built from TRBV2 and TRBJ2-7; D unclear. The V end was cut by 7 bases, the J end by 2 bases, with 12 bases between. The CDR3 sequence is 13 residues long. Germline CDR1 reads SNHLY; CDR2 reads FYNNEI. CDR3 in amino acids: CASMGQQPYEQYF. For the CDR3, the DNA is TGTGCCAGCATGGGCCAGCAACCCTACGAGCAGTACTTC.

This clone showed up just once. The chain employs TRBV18 and TRBJ1-5; D uncertain. Trimming removed 0 bases from V and 4 bases from J, with 4 bases in between. The length of the CDR3 is 13 residues. Germline CDR1 reads KGHSH; CDR2 reads LQKENI. The CDR3 region is CASSPPVNQPQHF. CDR3 nucleotides: TGTGCCAGCTCACCACCCGTTAATCAGCCCCAGCATTTT.

This chain joins TRBV28 and TRBJ2-5; 7 bases line up with TRBD1. This CDR3 is built from 14 residues. CDR1 is MDHEN and CDR2 is SYDVKM in the germline V gene. V lost 2 bases, J lost 3 bases, and 3 bases stayed unmatched. This chain's CDR3 is CASSLGDRKETQYF. In DNA, the CDR3 is TGTGCCAGCAGTTTAGGGGACAGAAAAGAGACCCAGTACTTC.

In its sample, this clone was seen once. The J gene is TRBJ2-5, the V gene TRBV11-1; no firm D call. This CDR3 comprises 12 residues. CDR1 is SGHAT, CDR2 FQDESV, per germline (reference sequence). Trimming removed 5 bases from V and 5 bases from J, with 9 bases in between. The CDR3 DNA sequence: TGTGCCAGCAGCGAGCCGAGGGAGACCCAGTACTTC. This codes for CASSEPRETQYF.

This clone was observed a single time. The rearrangement links TRBV5-1 to TRBJ2-3; D not certain. Deletions cut 0 bases from V and 4 bases from J, with 6 bases between. Germline CDR1 reads SGHRS; CDR2 reads YFSETQ. This CDR3 spans 13 amino acids. The CDR3 spells CASSLDVADTQYF. The CDR3 DNA follows: TGCGCCAGCAGCTTGGACGTGGCAGATACGCAGTATTTT.

The rearrangement joins TRBV6-5 to TRBJ2-7, with D possibly matching TRBD1 (6 bases). Looked up from germline, CDR1 is MNHEY and CDR2 is SVGAGI. V lost 7 bases and J 2 bases, leaving 15 bases between the germline ends. This CDR3 is 14 amino acids long. CDR3 nucleotides: TGTGCCAGCACCCGTTTGACAGGAGCCTACGAGCAGTACTTC. This codes for CASTRLTGAYEQYF.

With respect to this clone: Other DNA sequences in this sample translate to the same CDR3. The chain is built from TRBV27 and TRBJ2-7; 9 nucleotides line up with TRBD1. Germline V gene data show CDR1 as MNHEY and CDR2 as SMNVEV (reference sequence). V trimming: 3 bases; J trimming: 2 bases; junction bases outside the gene matches: 2. The CDR3 covers 14 residues. CDR3 amino acids: CASSLDRGPYEQYF. The CDR3 nucleotides read TGTGCCAGCAGTTTGGACAGGGGCCCCTACGAGCAGTACTTC.

The chain uses TRBV28 and TRBJ1-1; D not certain. Germline CDR1 is MDHEN and CDR2 is SYDVKM. The germline V and J ends were trimmed by 6 bases and 2 bases, with 7 bases remaining between them. This CDR3 region has 12 residues. Written as DNA, the CDR3 is TGTGCCAGCAGGCAACTAAACACTGAAGCTTTCTTT. Translating it yields CASRQLNTEAFF.

The V gene is TRBV6-5, the J gene TRBJ1-5; D is ambiguous. V dropped 6 bases and J dropped 0 bases, with 9 bases sitting between them. The length of the CDR3 is 14 residues. Per the germline V gene, CDR1 is MNHEY and CDR2 is SVGAGI. CDR3 in amino acids: CASRSAGSNQPQHF. The CDR3 DNA follows: TGTGCCAGCAGGTCCGCGGGTAGCAATCAGCCCCAGCATTTT.

The V and J genes are TRBV28 and TRBJ1-6, with 9 positions matching TRBD1. CDR3 length: 15 residues. V was clipped by 8 bases and J by 10 bases; unmatched bases: 12. Germline V gives CDR1 MDHEN, CDR2 SYDVKM. CDR3 amino acids: CASGTIGQGRSPLHF. The CDR3 nucleotides read TGTGCCAGCGGAACCATTGGACAGGGGAGATCACCCCTCCACTTT.

This rearrangement joins TRBV7-7 to TRBJ2-5; 8 bases agree with TRBD1. This CDR3 spans 16 amino acids. J gave up 3 bases and V 5 bases, and 11 bases lay outside the gene matches. CDR1 and CDR2 from the germline V gene are SSHAT and FNYEAQ (reference sequence). CDR3 sequence: CASSPLSGTGEETQYF. The CDR3 DNA sequence: TGTGCCAGCAGCCCACTATCCGGGACAGGAGAAGAGACCCAGTACTTC.

In its sample, this clone was seen once. The chain is built from TRBV6-1 and TRBJ2-5; D is unresolved. Germline lookup yields CDR1 MNHNS and CDR2 SASEGT. The CDR3 sequence is 12 residues long. Trimming pared 11 bases from V and 0 bases from J, leaving 10 bases between. The CDR3 protein is CAGTAYQETQYF. In DNA form, the CDR3 reads TGTGCCGGCACCGCGTACCAAGAGACCCAGTACTTC.

CDR3 protein: CASSLLSYEQYF. The CDR3 DNA is TGTGCCAGCAGCCTTCTCTCCTACGAGCAGTACTTC. The chain carries TRBV5-6 and TRBJ2-7, with unresolved D. Trimming removed 4 bases at V and 0 bases at J, with 5 bases between. Germline V lookup: CDR1 SGHDT, CDR2 YYEEEE. The CDR3 has 12 residues.

Remarks on this clone: One end of the junction fails to match germline, which may point to a read error. Other DNA sequences in the same sample also yield this CDR3. The V call is TRBV2, the J call TRBJ2-2, with D perhaps assigned TRBD1 or TRBD2 (5 bases each). Germline values: CDR1 SNHLY, CDR2 FYNNEI. This CDR3 has 15 residues. As DNA, the CDR3 is TGTGCCAGCAGTGTTCACGGGGCGCAGAACGGGGAACTGTTTTTT. The encoded protein is CASSVHGAQNGELFF.

V and J are TRBV13 and TRBJ2-3; possible D gene TRBD1, 6 bases. This CDR3 is built from 16 residues. CDR1 is PRHDT and CDR2 is FYEKMQ in the germline V gene (reference sequence). V lost 2 bases to trimming and J lost 2 bases, with 14 bases between them. The CDR3 DNA reads as TGTGCCAGCAGCTTATTTAGAACAGGGTCCACAGATACGCAGTATTTT. It yields the protein CASSLFRTGSTDTQYF. Together with reference TRBV13 and TRBJ2-3, the CDR3 gives the full variable domain: AAGVIQSPRHLIKEKRETATLKCYPIPRHDTVYWYQQGPGQDPQFLISFYEKMQSDKGSIPDRFSAQQFSDYHSELNMSSLELGDSALYFCASSLFRTGSTDTQYFGPGTRLTVL.

Remarks on this clone: At one boundary the junction diverges from the germline segment, which might be a read error. This specimen includes other DNA sequences encoding the same CDR3. This chain joins TRBV29-1 and TRBJ2-3, with 10 bases fitting TRBD2. The CDR3 consists of 14 residues. Germline CDR1 is SQVTM and CDR2 is ANQGSEA. The CDR3 here is CSVVSGGSSDTQYF. DNA of the CDR3: TGCAGCGTTGTTAGCGGGGGGTCGTCGGATACACAGTATTTT.